This T cell receptor beta chain was observed in a study of T cell responses to AZD1222 COVID-19 vaccine. Study background: Pooled in the analysis were second doses at about 4 or about 12 weeks. Overall study findings and caveats: The sample set comprised mostly white British donors with more females, and clonal diversity was possibly underestimated. With two AZD1222 doses given, Spike-specific TCR breadth and depth both rose.

This clone was counted a single time. What it binds is unknown. CDR3 size: 15 residues. Trimming removed 4 bases at V and 0 bases at J, with 14 bases between. Germline V gene data show CDR1 as SGHRS and CDR2 as YFSETQ. Clones were sequenced by immunoSEQ multiplex PCR, and TCRdb holds only the in-frame ones, with some missing. The table has approximately 160,000 clones, around 90% seen once. The TCR sequence derives from an adult in good health. The input for sequencing was peripheral blood, taken on day 0 of AZD1222 vaccination. This chain connects TRBV5-1 to TRBJ2-7; D tentatively fits TRBD1 or TRBD2 (5 bases each). CDR3 DNA: TGCGCCAGCAGCGTGGGAAGGGACGGCTCCTACGAGCAGTACTTC. This translates into CASSVGRDGSYEQYF. Variable domain in full (rest from reference TRBV5-1 and TRBJ2-7): KAGVTQTPRYLIKTRGQQVTLSCSPISGHRSVSWYQQTPGQGLQFLFEYFSETQRNKGNFPGRFSGRQFSNSRSEMNVSTLELGDSALYLCASSVGRDGSYEQYFGPGTRLTVT.